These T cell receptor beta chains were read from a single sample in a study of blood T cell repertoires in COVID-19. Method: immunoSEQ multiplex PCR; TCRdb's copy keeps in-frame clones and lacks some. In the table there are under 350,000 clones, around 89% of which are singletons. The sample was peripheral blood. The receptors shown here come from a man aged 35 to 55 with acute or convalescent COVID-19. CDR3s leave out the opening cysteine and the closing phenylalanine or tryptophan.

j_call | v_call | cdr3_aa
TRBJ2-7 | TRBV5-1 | ASSLAGDEQY
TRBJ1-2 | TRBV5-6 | ASSEGLDRFSANYGYT
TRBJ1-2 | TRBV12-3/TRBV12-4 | ATDRNGYT
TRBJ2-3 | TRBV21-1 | ASSKSEAGGNSSTDTQY
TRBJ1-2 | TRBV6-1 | ASSEATTARNYGYT
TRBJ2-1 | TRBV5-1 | ASSALAGKMNEQF
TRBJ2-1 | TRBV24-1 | ATSSRGAYNEQF
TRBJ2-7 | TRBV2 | ASQDRPGRYEQY
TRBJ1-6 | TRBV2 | ASSESGDNSPLH
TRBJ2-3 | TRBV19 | ASSLKGLPTDTQY
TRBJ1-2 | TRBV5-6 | ASSLVPGQGAYGYT
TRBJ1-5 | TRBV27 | ASSLRGNSNQPQH
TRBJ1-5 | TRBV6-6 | ASSRGTANQPQH
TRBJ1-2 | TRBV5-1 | ASSFRDRGRDGYT
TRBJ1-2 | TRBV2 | ASSPDRGFYGYT
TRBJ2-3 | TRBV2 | ASRDRSDTQY
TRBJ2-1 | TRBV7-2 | ASSPTTNSYNEQF
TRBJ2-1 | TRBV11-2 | ASSLVGTSGYYNEQF
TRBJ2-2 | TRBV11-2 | ASTPGGTGELF
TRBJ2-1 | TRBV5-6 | ASSFFFGTGGSYNEQF
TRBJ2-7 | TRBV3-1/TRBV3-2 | ASSQRSSGGNEQY
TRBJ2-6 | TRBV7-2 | ASSRRDRALGANVLT
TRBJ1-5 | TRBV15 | ATSRGRGYSNQPQH
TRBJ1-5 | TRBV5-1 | ASSWEGSQPQH
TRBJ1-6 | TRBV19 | ASRPRGAPKPLH
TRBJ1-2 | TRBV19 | ASTGGFVAYGYT
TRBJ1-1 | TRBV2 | ASRLEGAGTEAF
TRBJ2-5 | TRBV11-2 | ASSLGPTGGETQY
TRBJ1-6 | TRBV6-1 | ASSESGTAYNSPLH
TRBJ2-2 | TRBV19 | ASSIGQGAHGELF
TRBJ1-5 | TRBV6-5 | ASSPGGGSDQPQH
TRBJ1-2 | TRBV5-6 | ASSSRTGGGYGYT
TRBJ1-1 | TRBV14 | ASSQGRLLWAEAF
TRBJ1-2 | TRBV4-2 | ASSHAGTGGNYGYT
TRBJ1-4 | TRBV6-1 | ASSERMGREKLF
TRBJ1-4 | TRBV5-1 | ASSLEAGNEKLF
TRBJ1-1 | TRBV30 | AWSRQTNTEAF
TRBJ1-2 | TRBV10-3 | AISETDRYGYT
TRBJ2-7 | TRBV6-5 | ASSSGTRNEQY
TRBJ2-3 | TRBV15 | ATSRDANRGTDTQY
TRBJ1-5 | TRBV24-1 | ATSGQVGQPQH
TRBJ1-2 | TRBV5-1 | ASSLQGAEGYT
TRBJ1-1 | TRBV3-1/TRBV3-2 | ASSQEYREVPSEAF
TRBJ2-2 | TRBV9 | ASSVEASQGSGELF
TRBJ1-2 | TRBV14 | ASSQPGASYGYT
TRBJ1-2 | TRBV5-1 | ASSSRTGLGYGYT
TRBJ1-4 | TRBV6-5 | ASIRGMGTNEKLF
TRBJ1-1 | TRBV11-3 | ASSRWTGDSEAF
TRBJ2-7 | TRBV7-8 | ASSLALISGSEQY
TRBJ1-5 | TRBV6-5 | ASSTSSYSNQPQH
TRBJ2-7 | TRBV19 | ASSIDLGMHYEQY
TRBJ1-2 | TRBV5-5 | ASSSSGTGTTTNYGYT
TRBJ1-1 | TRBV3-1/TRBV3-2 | ASRARDRPNTEAF
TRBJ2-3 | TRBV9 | ASSVDGVSTDTQY
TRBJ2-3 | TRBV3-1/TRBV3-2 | ASSRSGGTDTQY
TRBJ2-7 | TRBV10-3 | AISDPSAGAYEQY
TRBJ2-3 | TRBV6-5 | ASSYSGLAADTQY